The clone carrying this T cell receptor beta chain was seen a few times. The data originate from a study of blood T cell repertoires in COVID-19. Background on the study: In each case, the material was cDNA or gDNA derived from T cells, B-cell-depleted T cells, or PBMCs.

CDR3 length equals 17 residues. Per germline, CDR1 MGHRA and CDR2 YSYEKL. V lost 0 bases and J lost 4; bases outside the gene matches: 7. Per the study methods: Amplification of reference gene primers was used by the study to estimate nucleated cell counts. The method was immunoSEQ multiplex PCR; TCRdb's version includes in-frame clones alone and lacks a portion of them. From that table come the V and J calls and clone size; the DNA was used to work out D and trimming. Among 140,000 or so clones listed, approximately 80% were seen once. This rearrangement joins TRBV4-1 to TRBJ1-5; 9 bases map to TRBD1. The sequenced material came from peripheral blood. The clonotype comes from a woman in her forties or fifties with acute or convalescent COVID-19. The CDR3 protein is CASSQEGGTGTNQPQHF. DNA of the CDR3: TGCGCCAGCAGCCAAGAAGGTGGGACAGGGACTAATCAGCCCCAGCATTTT.